The present T cell receptor (beta chain) was sequenced within a study of molecular identifiers for immune sequencing clone quantification (dated by TCRdb to the late 2010s). For the study in its entirety: For a replicate experiment, RNA from roughly 20,000 or 100,000 naive CD8 T cells was divided into five aliquots, and four of the five aliquots were sequenced. This methods study benchmarked molecular-identifier clustering-based TCR repertoire sequencing (MIDCIRS) and TCR RNA copy counting, using CD8 T cells to do so. What the research found in general, with its limitations: Highly expanded clone sizes could be underestimated if identical TCR molecules share a barcode. In CMV-specific effector cells, clones with more than 20 RNA copies contained over 98% of molecules, whereas in naive cells such clones contained under 1% of molecules. When barcode sub-clustering was not used, chimeric consensus sequences inflated TCR diversity, with chimeras reaching as high as 47%. Spiked-in Jurkat TCR RNA (about ten copies' worth), which is not part of the donor repertoire, was contained in the naive libraries. Modeling indicated roughly 3.3 TCR RNA copies recovered per cell, compared with roughly 10 by digital PCR, which implies a capture efficiency of 25% to 35%. Spiked-in Jurkat TCR RNA equal to a single cell's worth was reported to be detectable even within 1,100,000 naive CD8 T cells.

Naive CD8 T cell libraries were made from approximately 20,000 to 1,000,000 sorted cells using 10%, 30% or 50% of purified RNA. Naive CD8 T cells were FACS-sorted as CD8+CD4-CCR7+CD45RA+ on a BD FACSAria II into RLT Plus buffer. Detection sensitivity was tested by spiking Jurkat RNA equal to roughly nine TCR copies' worth into samples containing roughly 19,000-1,100,000 naive CD8 T cells. CD8 T cells were enriched using RosetteSep CD8+ T Cell Enrichment Cocktail and Ficoll-Paque, and the enriched cells then underwent ACK red cell lysis. At least ten counts were recorded for this clonotype. Which antigen it targets is not known. Base qualities are not recorded, but no much larger clone differs from it by a single base. The V end loses 1 base and the J end loses 3 bases, and a stretch of 11 bases separates them. From the germline V gene, CDR1 is MGHRA and CDR2 is YSYEKL. The CDR3 starts with the cysteine, ends with the phenylalanine, and has 15 residues. The sequence is cut down to CDR3 DNA, 45 bases in frame from base 1.

Receptor libraries were prepared by PCR. Sequencing was performed on an Illumina HiSeq 4000. Bulk TCR libraries were generated as previously described, with the TCR primers listed in Table S5 used. Purification of total RNA was performed with the Qiagen AllPrep DNA/RNA kit. Reads from multiple sequencing runs of the same library were pooled before analysis. The paper's processing steps were these. Only reads with exact TCR constant sequence were kept, trimmed to 150 nt, and grouped by their 12-nt molecular barcodes. Reads inside each barcode group were sub-clustered using a 15% Levenshtein threshold, and a quality-weighted consensus sequence was constructed for each RNA molecule. Non-functional sequences were discarded, and so were lower-count sequences lying one edit away from another sequence. Based on fitting two negative binomial distributions, any barcode sub-cluster with under 20% of the maximum read count was discarded. TCRdb ran its own pipeline on the public reads, namely fastp trimming at Q25 and MiXCR clone calling, and kept in-frame beta chains. Rows are combined by CDR3 protein, so each entry shows the most common genes and DNA. TCRdb assigned the V and J calls; the authors' analysis was not used. Here the sample has some 100,000 distinct CDR3 sequences; around 17% occur a single time. The ten largest clones represent about 0.85% of the sample.

The receptor was isolated from a human donor in good health. Some libraries in this study had Jurkat cell RNA spiked in. The sequence links TRBV4-1 to TRBJ2-3, with the identity of the D gene unclear. The sequenced sample was naive CD8+ T cells from blood, with Jurkat cell RNA spiked in. In the paper's terms, the cell subset or site label means: FACS-sorted CD8+CD4-CCR7+CD45RA+ naive T cells. The nucleotides read TGCGCCAGCAGCCAAGTGCCCAGTCTTACAGATACGCAGTATTTT. It specifies CASSQVPSLTDTQYF.